This T cell receptor (beta chain) was recorded in a study of Ad26.COV2.S vaccination and SARS-CoV-2 variants. Turning to the study itself: The authors gave Ad26.COV2.S intramuscularly, either once or twice 56 days apart. Study-level points and caveats: It was vaccine recipients, not placebo recipients, who had the higher spike-specific TCR breadth. Assessments of TCR breadth and depth may have underestimated the total T cell responses.

With regard to this clone: Its antigen is as yet unknown.

The data were produced by immunoSEQ multiplex PCR, yet TCRdb's version contains in-frame clones alone and is incomplete. The sample has around 450,000 clones; 85% to 90% are singletons. CDR3 size: 14 residues. J was trimmed by 8 bases and V by 2 bases; bases with no gene match: 4. CDR1 and CDR2 from the germline V gene are LNHNV and YYDKDF (reference sequence). Treatment: 19 received Ad26.COV2.S at low or high dose, single or two shots; a few received placebo; per-sample allocation not given. Day 63 following the first vaccine or placebo injection was when the samples were taken. Wuhan-strain spike was delivered by a replication-incompetent Ad26 vector.

The source is a person between 18 and 65 years old who received the Ad26.COV2.S COVID-19 vaccine or a placebo. Specimen: peripheral blood, collected in a trial of Ad26.COV2.S vaccine versus placebo. V is TRBV15 and J is TRBJ1-4; 8 bases map to TRBD1. Here the CDR3 reads CATSRTGGGEKLFF. For the CDR3, the DNA is TGTGCCACCAGCAGAACAGGGGGTGGGGAAAAACTGTTTTTT.